What follows are 26 T cell receptor beta chains derived from one specimen sequenced in a study of T cells expressing NK-cell markers. TCRdb reprocessed the 5' RACE reads; each CDR3 protein has one entry and no DNA is given. The specimen's table records fewer than 300,000 distinct CDR3 sequences. Sequencing was carried out using blood T cells: a sorted CD56 or NKG2C T cell subset, CD4+ or CD8+ T cells, or bulk PBMC T cells (not recorded which). The receptors were gathered from a woman between 18 and 75 years old in good health.

V usage is TRBV20-1 and J usage is TRBJ1-6; TCRdb calls TRBD1, which cannot be checked without DNA. CDR3 length: 12 residues. Germline lookup yields CDR1 DFQATT and CDR2 SNEGSKA (reference sequence). This CDR3 is CSAGDRVSPLHF.

The rearrangement uses TRBV18 and TRBJ2-1; TCRdb outputs TRBD2, but without DNA this stays unchecked. Germline V gene data show CDR1 as KGHSH and CDR2 as LQKENI. The CDR3 consists of 18 residues. The CDR3 sequence is CASSPLTSGVGAYNEQFF.

V gene TRBV5-4 combines with J gene TRBJ2-3; TCRdb's assignment of TRBD2 cannot be checked, as there is no DNA. CDR1 and CDR2 from the germline V gene are SGHNT and YYREEE (reference sequence). The CDR3 runs to 15 residues. CDR3 sequence reads: CASSVKGPYTDTQYF.

The CDR3 reads CASSLEVGRANTGELFF. V is TRBV7-7 and J is TRBJ2-2; there is no DNA to check the TCRdb D call of TRBD2. CDR1 is SSHAT and CDR2 is FNYEAQ in the germline V gene (reference sequence). The CDR3 length is 17 residues. Full variable domain (remainder filled in from reference TRBV7-7 and TRBJ2-2): GAGVSQSPRYKVTKRGQDVTLRCDPISSHATLYWYQQALGQGPEFLTYFNYEAQPDKSGLPSDRFSAERPEGSISTLTIQRTEQRDSAMYRCASSLEVGRANTGELFFGEGSRLTVL.

CDR3 protein: CASSKGGAMNTEAFF. The gene calls are TRBV21-1 and TRBJ1-1. TRBV21-1 is reported as a pseudogene. This CDR3 region has 15 residues.

The rearrangement links TRBV3-1 to TRBJ2-4; TCRdb gives TRBD1 as the D gene, but with no DNA this cannot be confirmed. This CDR3 is built from 15 residues. Germline assignment: CDR1 LGHDT and CDR2 YNNKEL (reference sequence). CDR3 amino acids: CASSLGTGGGNIQYF.

The genes are TRBV3-1 and TRBJ2-1; TCRdb's D call of TRBD1 is untestable without DNA. The length of the CDR3 is 16 residues. CDR1 and CDR2 (germline): LGHDT, YNNKEL (reference sequence). Here the CDR3 reads CASSGPRRGSCNEQFF.

The chain links TRBV9 to TRBJ2-3; TCRdb's D call of TRBD2 is untestable without DNA. Germline CDR1 and CDR2: SGDLS and YYNGEE. The CDR3 length is 16 residues. The CDR3 loop is CASSVGLASTTDTQYF.

The chain has TRBV9 and TRBJ2-1; TCRdb's D call of TRBD1 is untestable without DNA. The CDR3 has 15 residues. The germline V gene encodes CDR1 SGDLS and CDR2 YYNGEE. The CDR3 sequence is CASSAGTGAYNEQFF.

The chain combines TRBV6-1 with TRBJ1-5. The germline V gene encodes CDR1 MNHNS and CDR2 SASEGT. There are 13 residues in the CDR3. CDR3 protein: CASSEMGNQPQHF.

This chain's CDR3 is CASSPTSGRKETQYF. J is TRBJ2-5 and V is TRBV18; TCRdb lists TRBD2, though no DNA is available to test this call. The germline gives CDR1 KGHSH, CDR2 LQKENI. This CDR3 comprises 15 residues.

This rearrangement joins TRBV12-3 or TRBV12-4 to TRBJ2-2. This CDR3 region has 11 residues. The CDR3 sequence: CASRRRGELFF.

The chain joins TRBV29-1 to TRBJ2-1. Germline loops: CDR1 SQVTM, CDR2 ANQGSEA. CDR3 length equals 14 residues. The CDR3 here is CSVERGSSYNEQFF.

This chain links TRBV7-2 with TRBJ2-3; TCRdb calls TRBD1, which cannot be checked without DNA. Per germline, CDR1 SGHTA and CDR2 FQGNSA. CDR3 size: 14 residues. The CDR3 reads CASSLRPLGDTQYF.

This chain joins TRBV6-4 and TRBJ2-2; the TRBD1 assignment by TCRdb is unverifiable without DNA. The CDR3 contains 16 residues. Germline V gene data show CDR1 as MRHNA and CDR2 as SNTAGT. This chain's CDR3 is CASSLKTGANTGELFF.

This chain joins TRBV2 and TRBJ1-2. The CDR3 contains 14 residues. Germline V CDR1 and CDR2: SNHLY, FYNNEI. CDR3 amino acids: CASRAFLTANGYTF. The complete variable domain, with remaining parts taken from reference TRBV2 and TRBJ1-2, reads EPEVTQTPSHQVTQMGQEVILRCVPISNHLYFYWYRQILGQKVEFLVSFYNNEISEKSEIFDDQFSVERPDGSNFTLKIRSTKLEDSAMYFCASRAFLTANGYTFGSGTRLTVV.

The chain employs TRBV12-3 or TRBV12-4 and TRBJ2-7; the D call from TCRdb, TRBD2, cannot be confirmed without DNA. The CDR3 loop spans 14 amino acids. This chain's CDR3 is CASSPRLEGYEQYF.

This rearrangement joins TRBV11-2 to TRBJ1-2; the D call from TCRdb, TRBD1, cannot be confirmed without DNA. This CDR3 has 13 residues. The germline gives CDR1 SGHAT, CDR2 FQNNGV. CDR3 loop: CASWDRASYGYTF.

V gene TRBV15 combines with J gene TRBJ1-1; the D gene TCRdb calls, TRBD1, cannot be checked with no DNA. CDR3 length: 15 residues. Germline lookup yields CDR1 LNHNV and CDR2 YYDKDF (reference sequence). CDR3 sequence: CATSRDKRSGGEAFF.

The V and J genes are TRBV7-2 and TRBJ1-2; TCRdb gives TRBD1 as the D gene, but with no DNA this cannot be confirmed. Germline V gene sequence: CDR1 SGHTA, CDR2 FQGNSA. CDR3 length equals 14 residues. CDR3 sequence: CASSLRGLNYGYTF.

V and J are TRBV20-1 and TRBJ2-3; the D call of TRBD2 rests on TCRdb alone, since no DNA is present to check it. This CDR3 has 17 amino acids. In germline, CDR1 is DFQATT, CDR2 SNEGSKA (reference sequence). The CDR3 reads CSARRLKGGRATDTQYF.

CDR3 loop: CASSRGTGSGELFF. V and J are TRBV4-2 and TRBJ2-2. The CDR3 extends over 14 amino acids. Per the germline V gene, CDR1 is LGHNA and CDR2 is YNFKEQ.

The genes are TRBV7-9 and TRBJ2-3; absent DNA, TCRdb's TRBD1 call cannot be checked. Germline V gene lookup returns CDR1 SEHNR and CDR2 FQNEAQ (reference sequence). CDR3 size: 13 residues. The CDR3 region is CASSLYRGDTQYF.

The rearrangement uses TRBV6-5 and TRBJ2-6. The CDR3 loop spans 18 amino acids. The germline CDR1 and CDR2 sequences are MNHEY and SVGAGI. CDR3 residues: CASSYVRADKTGANVLTF.

The chain is built from TRBV7-9 and TRBJ2-1; the D gene TCRdb calls, TRBD1, cannot be checked with no DNA. CDR1 is SEHNR, CDR2 FQNEAQ, per germline (reference sequence). The CDR3 contains 15 residues. CDR3 amino acids: CASSSPWGGHNEQFF.

The J gene is TRBJ2-3, the V gene TRBV7-2; there is no DNA to check the TCRdb D call of TRBD1. The CDR3 runs 13 residues. Germline V gene data show CDR1 as SGHTA and CDR2 as FQGNSA. Here the CDR3 reads CASSGRMTDTQYF.